In this sample, the clone carrying this T cell receptor (beta chain) turned up a few times. With a J-beta primer mix and a sample-barcoded 5' primer, a second PCR ran about 7 to 12 cycles. TCRdb independently ran MiXCR on the 5' RACE reads; one entry per CDR3 protein. This sample yields more than 1.4 million distinct CDR3 sequences, of which roughly 45% are seen a single time; approximately 7.9% belongs to the top ten. This CDR3 comprises 15 residues. Between the trimmed V and J ends, which lost 0 bases and 1 base, there was a span of 9 bases. Germline V gene lookup returns CDR1 LGHNA and CDR2 YNFKEQ. This sample was taken from a study of blood T cells in healthy people across ages.

Sequencing used blood. The clonotype was recovered from a woman between 18 and 30 years old in good health. J is TRBJ2-5 and V is TRBV4-2; D is perhaps TRBD1 (6 bases). The CDR3 loop is CASSQDDRSQETQYF. The CDR3 nucleotides are TGTGCCAGCAGCCAAGACGACAGGAGCCAAGAGACCCAGTACTTC.